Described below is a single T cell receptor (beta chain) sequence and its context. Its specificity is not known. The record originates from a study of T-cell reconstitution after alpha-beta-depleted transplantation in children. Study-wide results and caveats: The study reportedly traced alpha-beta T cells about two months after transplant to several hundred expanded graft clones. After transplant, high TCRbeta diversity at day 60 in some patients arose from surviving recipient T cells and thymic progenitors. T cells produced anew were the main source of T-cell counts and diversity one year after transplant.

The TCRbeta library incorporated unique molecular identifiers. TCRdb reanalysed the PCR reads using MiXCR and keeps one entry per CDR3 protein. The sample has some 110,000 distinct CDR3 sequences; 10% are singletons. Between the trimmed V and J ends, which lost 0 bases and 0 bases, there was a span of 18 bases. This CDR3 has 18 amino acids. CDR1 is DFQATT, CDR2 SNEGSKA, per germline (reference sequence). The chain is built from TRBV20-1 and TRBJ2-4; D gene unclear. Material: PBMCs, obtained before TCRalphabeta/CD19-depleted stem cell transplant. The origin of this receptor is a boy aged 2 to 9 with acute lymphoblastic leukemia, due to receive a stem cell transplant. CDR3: CSARDPLGQSLAKNIQYF. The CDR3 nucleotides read TGCAGTGCTAGAGATCCATTGGGCCAATCTCTAGCCAAAAACATTCAGTACTTC.